This TCR beta chain was recovered during a study of PD-1 blockade in classical Hodgkin lymphoma. Study-wide context: Patients were treated with nivolumab at 3 mg/kg, and this was given intravenously every 2 weeks. Study results and limitations: Significantly greater TCR diversity emerged by C4D1 in CD4+ cells but not CD8+ cells. When nivolumab was started under 1 year after ASCT, patients were excluded.

All patients experienced relapse after autologous stem cell transplantation, and brentuximab vedotin exposure was variable. As to this clone: Its antigen is not known.

Data came from immunoSEQ multiplex PCR; TCRdb stores just in-frame clones and leaves some out. The sample has about 94,000 clones; 89% are singletons. V shed 3 bases and J 4 bases; nucleotides not matched to a gene: 6. Germline V gene lookup returns CDR1 MNHEY and CDR2 SVGAGI. The CDR3 totals 15 residues. The starting material was peripheral blood mononuclear cells (PBMCs), obtained before the second cycle of nivolumab. V and J are TRBV6-5 and TRBJ2-1, with 7 positions matching TRBD1. This TCR was sampled from a human donor with classical Hodgkin lymphoma. CDR3 sequence: CASSYGGQTYNEQFF. CDR3 coding DNA: TGTGCCAGCAGTTATGGGGGACAGACTTACAATGAGCAGTTCTTC.